This TCR beta chain was obtained from a study of cytomegalovirus exposure and HLA in healthy donors. Germline CDR1 and CDR2: SEHNR and FQNEAQ (reference sequence). Trimming cost V 6 bases and J 4 bases, with 10 bases left between them. The CDR3 is 12 amino acids. The PCR made use of 60 Vbeta and 13 Jbeta primers. Sequencing used immunoSEQ multiplex PCR; TCRdb keeps in-frame clones, though not all of them. The top ten hold around 3.6% of the sample, which has approximately 35,000 clones, 80% to 90% seen once. This rearrangement joins TRBV7-9 to TRBJ2-7; D is unclear. This receptor was identified in a woman younger than 30 in good health and CMV-seronegative. The material sequenced was PBMCs. CDR3 sequence: CASRRTEYEQYF. In DNA form, the CDR3 reads TGTGCCAGCAGGAGAACAGAGTACGAGCAGTACTTC.